Each of the 14 T cell receptor beta chains below was sequenced from the same sample in a study of early T cells in non-severe SARS-CoV-2 infection. Each CDR3 protein gets one entry after TCRdb re-called the 5' RACE reads with MiXCR. The sample contains more than 90,000 distinct CDR3 sequences, approximately 9.9% of which appear only once. Sequencing used whole blood. The receptors were sampled from an adult who was a healthcare worker with PCR-confirmed SARS-CoV-2 infection or an uninfected control (not recorded which).

This clonotype was seen more than once but under ten times. This chain uses TRBV7-3 with TRBJ2-3, with unresolved D. Germline assignment: CDR1 SGHTA and CDR2 FQGTGA. V was clipped by 1 base and J by 4 bases, with 12 bases between them. This CDR3 comprises 15 residues. CDR3 DNA: TGTGCCAGCAGCTTAAAGACTCCTGCGGCAGATACGCAGTATTTT. This translates into CASSLKTPAADTQYF.

The sample holds a few counts of this clonotype. The chain joins TRBV30 to TRBJ2-3; D unresolved. V was cut by 0 bases and J by 0 bases, with 16 bases left in between. Germline lookup yields CDR1 GTSNPN and CDR2 SVGIG (reference sequence). The length of the CDR3 is 17 residues. The CDR3 DNA follows: TGTGCCTGGAGTGTTAGAGGTTTCCCTTCTAGCACAGATACGCAGTATTTT. Protein sequence: CAWSVRGFPSSTDTQYF.

This clonotype was detected a few times. The V gene is TRBV27, the J gene TRBJ1-6, with D tentatively TRBD1 (5 bases). This CDR3 is 14 amino acids long. Trimming cost V 8 bases and J 7 bases, with 15 bases left between them. CDR1 is MNHEY and CDR2 is SMNVEV in the germline V gene (reference sequence). The CDR3, as DNA: TGTGCCAGCGGAAATTGGAGGGGCAATTCACCCCTCCACTTT. It translates to CASGNWRGNSPLHF.

The V call is TRBV29-1, the J call TRBJ1-2; no definite D call. Germline CDR1 is SQVTM and CDR2 is ANQGSEA. CDR3 length: 12 residues. Trimming took off 3 bases at V and 2 bases at J, with 7 bases between the two ends. CDR3: CSVEVGNYGYTF. CDR3 in DNA: TGCAGCGTTGAGGTCGGGAACTATGGCTACACCTTC.

The chain carries TRBV23-1 and TRBJ2-2; the D is unclear. TRBV23-1 is given ORF status, its function remaining uncertain. Trimming cost V 6 bases and J 2 bases, with 13 bases left between them. The CDR3 is 15 residues long. The CDR3 loop reads CASSSGAVNTGELFF. The CDR3 coding sequence is TGCGCCAGCAGCTCCGGCGCAGTTAACACCGGGGAGCTGTTTTTT.

A few counts support this clonotype. J is TRBJ2-3 and V is TRBV5-1; D possibly matches TRBD1 or TRBD2 (6 bases each). This CDR3 is built from 14 residues. CDR1 and CDR2 (germline): SGHRS, YFSETQ. V lost 2 bases to trimming and J lost 6 bases, with 13 bases between them. The CDR3 DNA follows: TGCGCCAGCAGCTTAGGTACGGGGGCTGATACGCAGTATTTT. This sequence encodes CASSLGTGADTQYF.

This clonotype was seen repeatedly, ten times or more. The V gene is TRBV5-1, the J gene TRBJ2-4; D is ambiguous. In germline, CDR1 is SGHRS, CDR2 YFSETQ. V was cut by 3 bases and J by 1 base, with 17 bases left in between. There are 17 residues in the CDR3. The CDR3 here is CASSWAVGERAKNIQYF. As DNA, the CDR3 is TGCGCCAGCAGCTGGGCGGTTGGAGAGAGGGCCAAAAACATTCAGTACTTC.

The CDR3 nucleotides are TGCAGTGCTAGAGATCACGGTGACACTGAAGCTTTCTTT. Its translation is CSARDHGDTEAFF. The chain uses TRBV20-1 and TRBJ1-1; D is unclear. Germline values: CDR1 DFQATT, CDR2 SNEGSKA (reference sequence). The CDR3 sequence is 13 residues long. V was pared by 0 bases and J by 3 bases, with 8 bases between.

The genes are TRBV7-6 and TRBJ2-3; D possibly corresponds to TRBD1 (6 bases). Deletions cut 8 bases from V and 4 bases from J, with 16 bases between. The CDR3 length is 14 residues. Germline assignment: CDR1 SGHVS and CDR2 FNYEAQ. The CDR3 reads CASGITGIADTQYF. CDR3 in DNA: TGTGCCAGCGGAATCACAGGGATCGCAGATACGCAGTATTTT.

This rearrangement joins TRBV6-2 or TRBV6-3 to TRBJ1-5; D is unclear. Germline V gives CDR1 MNHEY, CDR2 SVGEGT. This CDR3 region has 16 residues. V dropped 3 bases and J dropped 2 bases, with 14 bases sitting between them. The CDR3 DNA is TGTGCCAGCAGTTATCGACGGGGTACGGGCAATCAGCCCCAGCATTTT. Its translation: CASSYRRGTGNQPQHF.

This clonotype was detected many times. The rearrangement joins TRBV20-1 to TRBJ2-5, with 7 bases lining up with TRBD2. The CDR3 totals 15 residues. Germline CDR1 DFQATT, CDR2 SNEGSKA (reference sequence). J lost 2 bases, V lost 5 bases, and 11 bases had no gene match. This CDR3 reads CSAPRPGRGQETQYF. Here the CDR3 DNA reads TGCAGTGCTCCCCGACCTGGGCGGGGGCAAGAGACCCAGTACTTC.

This clonotype was seen a few times. The gene calls are TRBV6-4 and TRBJ1-1, with D uncertain. This CDR3 is 13 amino acids long. Per the germline V gene, CDR1 is MRHNA and CDR2 is SNTAGT. Trimming took off 1 base at V and 0 bases at J, with 3 bases between the two ends. The CDR3 sequence: CASSDFMNTEAFF. The CDR3 bases are TGTGCCAGCAGTGACTTTATGAACACTGAAGCTTTCTTT.

This clonotype was picked up many times. This chain uses TRBV25-1 with TRBJ1-3; D is undetermined. Germline V gene sequence: CDR1 MGHDK, CDR2 SYGVNS. Trimming took 3 bases from V and 0 from J, leaving 6 bases between them. This CDR3 region has 14 residues. Here the CDR3 DNA reads TGTGCCAGCAGTGACATCTCCTCTGGAAACACCATATATTTT. Translated, it gives CASSDISSGNTIYF. The full variable domain, with the rest looked up from reference TRBV25-1 and TRBJ1-3, is EADIYQTPRYLVIGTGKKITLECSQTMGHDKMYWYQQDPGMELHLIHYSYGVNSTEKGDLSSESTVSRIRTEHFPLTLESARPSHTSQYLCASSDISSGNTIYFGEGSWLTVV.

The J gene is TRBJ2-1, the V gene TRBV30; TRBD2 matches 11 bases. V shed 2 bases, J shed 8 bases, and the junction held 5 bases outside the gene matches. The CDR3 has 14 amino acids. Germline V gene sequence: CDR1 GTSNPN, CDR2 SVGIG (reference sequence). CDR3 sequence reads: CAWSPRSGGDEQFF. CDR3 in DNA: TGTGCCTGGAGTCCCCGTAGCGGGGGGGATGAGCAGTTCTTC. The whole variable domain, filled in from reference TRBV30 and TRBJ2-1, reads SQTIHQWPATLVQPVGSPLSLECTVEGTSNPNLYWYRQAAGRGLQLLFYSVGIGQISSEVPQNLSASRPQDRQFILSSKKLLLSDSGFYLCAWSPRSGGDEQFFGPGTRLTVL.